The sequence of this T cell receptor (beta chain) was determined in a study of OX40 agonist ivuxolimab in advanced cancers. Study-wide findings and caveats: Low clonal expansion, among the lowest seen, marked partial responders at 0.1-3.0 mg/kg. No antigen was identified for the clonally expanded peripheral T cells.

Samples were taken at baseline and on day 1 of cycles 4 and 7. Trimming left V 0 bases short and J 7 bases short, with 10 bases between. The germline V gene encodes CDR1 SGHRS and CDR2 YFSETQ. The CDR3 length is 14 residues. Clones were read by immunoSEQ multiplex PCR, and TCRdb kept only the in-frame ones, dropping some. Of about 67,000 clones in the sample, more than 75% were seen once. Worth noting for this clone: What it binds is not known.

The starting material was CD4+ or CD8+ T cells sorted from blood, obtained in a trial of the OX40 agonist ivuxolimab. This rearrangement joins TRBV5-1 to TRBJ2-2, with TRBD1 as a possible D gene (6 bases). The receptor comes from an adult with an advanced solid tumor such as melanoma, head and neck, liver or kidney cancer. CDR3 sequence (DNA): TGCGCCAGCAGCTTGGACAGGGCGGACGGGGAGCTGTTTTTT. It yields the protein CASSLDRADGELFF.